The 5 T cell receptor beta chains listed next were all sequenced from one sample in a study of PD-1 blockade in classical Hodgkin lymphoma (dated by TCRdb to the early 2020s). The library was built by means of the immunoSEQ multiplex PCR assay. As stored in TCRdb, this immuneACCESS dataset retains in-frame rearrangements with V and J assigned. A fraction of the clones does not appear; measured against another copy, unresolved V genes explain less than half of the discrepancy, and the remainder lacks a known reason. The sample data list some 84,000 clones, and 92% of these were observed just once. The ten largest clones take up over 2% of the sample. This specimen's time point label, per the study, means: cycle 2 day 1 (C2D1) of nivolumab. All trial patients had relapsed after autologous stem cell transplantation, with cohorts A, B and C differing in prior brentuximab vedotin exposure. This specimen was peripheral blood mononuclear cells (PBMCs), taken before the second cycle of nivolumab. These TCRs come from a human donor with classical Hodgkin lymphoma.

This clone was observed a single time. The rearrangement joins TRBV19 to TRBJ2-1; D is possibly TRBD2 (5 bases). The ends were cut back, 6 bases at V and 1 base at J, with 13 bases in the middle. Germline V lookup: CDR1 LNHDA, CDR2 SQIVND (reference sequence). The CDR3 sequence is 15 residues long. Here the CDR3 DNA reads TGTGCCAGTAGATTGGACTTCATTTCCTACAATGAGCAGTTCTTC. Amino acids: CASRLDFISYNEQFF.

This rearrangement joins TRBV4-2 to TRBJ2-6; 10 positions match TRBD1. Germline V lookup: CDR1 LGHNA, CDR2 YNFKEQ. V was pared by 5 bases and J by 4 bases, with 5 bases of the junction left unmatched. The length of the CDR3 is 16 residues. The CDR3 spells CASSLGTGDGANVLTF. The DNA for the CDR3 is TGTGCCAGCAGCTTAGGGACAGGGGACGGGGCCAACGTCCTGACTTTC.

The chain is built from TRBV7-9 and TRBJ1-1; TRBD1 is a possible D gene (5 bases). The ends were cut back, 3 bases at V and 3 bases at J, with 11 bases in the middle. There are 14 residues in the CDR3. Germline V gene data show CDR1 as SEHNR and CDR2 as FQNEAQ (reference sequence). CDR3 region: CASSFDEGHTEAFF. The CDR3 bases are TGTGCCAGCAGCTTCGACGAGGGACACACTGAAGCTTTCTTT.

This clone was detected only once. The chain employs TRBV7-8 and TRBJ1-5; D is possibly TRBD1 (6 bases). This CDR3 contains 16 residues. CDR1 SGHVS and CDR2 FQNEAQ come from the germline V gene. V was trimmed by 0 bases and J by 4 bases, leaving 13 bases between them. The chain's CDR3 is CASSLAGQGLNQPQHF. CDR3 nucleotides: TGTGCCAGCAGCTTAGCGGGACAAGGACTAAATCAGCCCCAGCATTTT.

The chain links TRBV5-6 to TRBJ2-7; 7 bases agree with TRBD2. The CDR3 spans 17 residues. Germline loops: CDR1 SGHDT, CDR2 YYEEEE. J gave up 0 bases and V 4 bases, and 13 bases lay outside the gene matches. This CDR3 is CASSRRDYGISSYEQYF. The CDR3, as DNA: TGTGCCAGCAGCCGCCGGGACTACGGAATTAGCTCCTACGAGCAGTACTTC.